Included here is one T cell receptor beta chain sequence, with context. Its specificity is not known. Preparation of the TCRbeta library was carried out with unique molecular identifiers. TCRdb used MiXCR to reprocess the PCR reads, holding one entry per CDR3 protein. The sample records about 58,000 distinct CDR3 sequences, 44% being singletons. This sample stems from a study of T-cell reconstitution after alpha-beta-depleted transplantation in children. Study-level findings and limits: After transplant, at about two months, alpha-beta T cells were reportedly derived from several hundred expanded graft clones. After one year, T-cell counts and TCRbeta diversity mostly came from new T cells. For some patients, TCRbeta diversity was high at day 60 because of recipient T cells and thymic progenitors that survived.

The clonotype originates from a male patient aged 10 to 17 who had a stem cell transplant for acute lymphoblastic leukemia, so the T cells may come from the graft donor. Sample: PBMCs, mostly from graft donor cells, taken 360 days after TCRalphabeta/CD19-depleted stem cell transplant.

CDR3 DNA sequence: TGCAGCGTTGAAGGTAGAGGAGAACAGGGAAACGAGCAGTACTTC. Amino acids: CSVEGRGEQGNEQYF. The chain carries TRBV29-1 and TRBJ2-7; D may be TRBD1 (6 bases). The germline V and J ends were trimmed by 1 base and 5 bases, with 18 bases remaining between them. The CDR3 is made up of 15 amino acids. The germline CDR1 and CDR2 sequences are SQVTM and ANQGSEA.